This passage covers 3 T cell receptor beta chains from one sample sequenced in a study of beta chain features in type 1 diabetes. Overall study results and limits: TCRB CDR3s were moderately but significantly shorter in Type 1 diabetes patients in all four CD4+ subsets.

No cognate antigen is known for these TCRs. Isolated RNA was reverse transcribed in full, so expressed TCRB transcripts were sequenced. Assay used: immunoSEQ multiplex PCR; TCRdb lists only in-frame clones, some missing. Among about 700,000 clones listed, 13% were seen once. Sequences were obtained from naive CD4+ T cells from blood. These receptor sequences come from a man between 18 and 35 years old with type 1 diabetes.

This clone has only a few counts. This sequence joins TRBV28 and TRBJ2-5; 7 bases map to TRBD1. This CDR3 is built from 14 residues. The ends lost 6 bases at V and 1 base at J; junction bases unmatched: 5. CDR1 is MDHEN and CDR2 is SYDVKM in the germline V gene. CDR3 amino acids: CASSLGQVQETQYF. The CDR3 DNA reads TGTGCCAGCAGCTTAGGACAGGTCCAAGAGACCCAGTACTTC.

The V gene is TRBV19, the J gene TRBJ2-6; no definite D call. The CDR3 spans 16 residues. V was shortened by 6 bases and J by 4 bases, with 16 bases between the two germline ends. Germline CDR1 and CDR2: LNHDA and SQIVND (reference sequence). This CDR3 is CASSSTLVRGANVLTF. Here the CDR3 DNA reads TGTGCCAGTAGCTCCACCCTAGTAAGGGGGGCCAACGTCCTGACTTTC.

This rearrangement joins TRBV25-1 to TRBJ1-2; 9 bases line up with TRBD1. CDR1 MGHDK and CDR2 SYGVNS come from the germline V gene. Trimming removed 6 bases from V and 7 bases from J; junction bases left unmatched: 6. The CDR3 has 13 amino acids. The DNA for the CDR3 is TGTGCCAGCAGCCGGGACAGGGATGGTGGCTACACCTTC. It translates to CASSRDRDGGYTF.